The source of this T cell receptor (beta chain) is a study of blood T cell repertoires in COVID-19. Study-wide context: COVID-19 samples, acute and convalescent, were from the United States, Italy and Spain. The cDNA or gDNA used as material had been derived from T cells, B-cell-depleted T cells, or PBMCs.

Germline V gene sequence: CDR1 LNHNV, CDR2 YYDKDF (reference sequence). Trimming took 0 bases from V and 5 from J, leaving 7 bases between them. The CDR3 runs to 13 residues. Study processing details: Reference gene primers were amplified, and this amplification served to estimate nucleated cell counts. TCRdb's copy holds only in-frame clones and misses some; the assay was immunoSEQ multiplex PCR. Clone size and V and J calls were adopted from that table, with D and trimming inferred from the DNA. The data hold about 15,000 clones, with around 82% observed a single time. This clone was counted once. V usage is TRBV15 and J usage is TRBJ2-5, with D possibly being TRBD1 (6 bases). Material: peripheral blood. The sequence derives from a human donor in a cohort sampled during active COVID-19. The CDR3: CATSRDRGETQYF. CDR3 sequence (DNA): TGTGCCACCAGCAGAGACAGGGGCGAGACCCAGTACTTC.